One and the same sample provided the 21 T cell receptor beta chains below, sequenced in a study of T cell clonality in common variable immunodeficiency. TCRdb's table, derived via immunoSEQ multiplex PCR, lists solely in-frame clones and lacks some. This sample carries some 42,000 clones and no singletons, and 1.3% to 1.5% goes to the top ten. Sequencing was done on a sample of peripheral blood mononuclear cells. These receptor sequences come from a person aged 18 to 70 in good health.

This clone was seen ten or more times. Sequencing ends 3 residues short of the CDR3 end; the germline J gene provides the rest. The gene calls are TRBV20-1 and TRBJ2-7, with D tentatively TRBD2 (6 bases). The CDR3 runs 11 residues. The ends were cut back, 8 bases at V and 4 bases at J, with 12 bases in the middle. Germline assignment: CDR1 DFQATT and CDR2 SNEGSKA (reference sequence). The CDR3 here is CSSRLVYEQYF. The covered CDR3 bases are TGCAGTTCGAGACTAGTTTACGAG.

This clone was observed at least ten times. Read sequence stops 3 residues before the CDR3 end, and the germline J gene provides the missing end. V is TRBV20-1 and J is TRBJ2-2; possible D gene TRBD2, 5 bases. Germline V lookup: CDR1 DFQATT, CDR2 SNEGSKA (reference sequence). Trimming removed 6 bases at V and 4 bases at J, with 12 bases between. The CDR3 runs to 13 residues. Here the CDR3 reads CSAVLVPTGELFF. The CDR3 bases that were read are TGCAGTGCCGTACTAGTTCCCACCGGGGAG.

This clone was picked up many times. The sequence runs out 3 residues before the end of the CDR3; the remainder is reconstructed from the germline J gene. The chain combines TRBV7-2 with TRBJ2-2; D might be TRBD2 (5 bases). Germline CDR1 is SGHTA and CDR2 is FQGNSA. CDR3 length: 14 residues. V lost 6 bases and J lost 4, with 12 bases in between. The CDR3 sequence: CASRLTSSTGELFF. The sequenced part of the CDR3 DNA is TGTGCCAGCAGACTAACTAGTAGCACCGGGGAG.

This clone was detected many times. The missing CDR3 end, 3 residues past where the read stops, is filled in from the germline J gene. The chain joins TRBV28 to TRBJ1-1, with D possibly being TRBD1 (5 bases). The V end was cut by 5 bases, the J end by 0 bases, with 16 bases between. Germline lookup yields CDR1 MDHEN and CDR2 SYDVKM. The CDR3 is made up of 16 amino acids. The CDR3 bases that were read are TGTGCCAGCAGTCTCCCAGGGATTGGAATGAACACTGAA. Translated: CASSLPGIGMNTE. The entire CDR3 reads CASSLPGIGMNTEAFF.

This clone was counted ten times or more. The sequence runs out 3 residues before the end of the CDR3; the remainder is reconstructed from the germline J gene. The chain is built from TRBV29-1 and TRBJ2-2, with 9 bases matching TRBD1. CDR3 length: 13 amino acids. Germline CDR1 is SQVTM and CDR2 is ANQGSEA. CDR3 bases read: TGCAGCGCTGGGACAGGGACTAATGAAAAG. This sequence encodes CSAGTGTNEK. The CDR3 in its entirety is CSAGTGTNEKLFF.

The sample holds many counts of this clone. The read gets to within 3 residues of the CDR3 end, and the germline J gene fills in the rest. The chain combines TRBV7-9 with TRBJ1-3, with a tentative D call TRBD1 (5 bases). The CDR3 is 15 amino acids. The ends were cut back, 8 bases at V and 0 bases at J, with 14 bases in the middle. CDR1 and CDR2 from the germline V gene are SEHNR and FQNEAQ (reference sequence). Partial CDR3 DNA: TGTGCCAGCGGGGCTTCGCCCTACTCTGGAAACACC. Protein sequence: CASGASPYSGNT. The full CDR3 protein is CASGASPYSGNTIYF.

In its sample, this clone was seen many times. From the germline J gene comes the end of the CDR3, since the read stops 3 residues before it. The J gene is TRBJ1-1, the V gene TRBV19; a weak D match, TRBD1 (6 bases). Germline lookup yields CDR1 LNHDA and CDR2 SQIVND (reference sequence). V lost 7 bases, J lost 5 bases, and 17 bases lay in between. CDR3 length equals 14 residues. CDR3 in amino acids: CASKGEGRGTEAFF. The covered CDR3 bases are TGTGCCAGTAAAGGGGAGGGCAGGGGAACTGAA.

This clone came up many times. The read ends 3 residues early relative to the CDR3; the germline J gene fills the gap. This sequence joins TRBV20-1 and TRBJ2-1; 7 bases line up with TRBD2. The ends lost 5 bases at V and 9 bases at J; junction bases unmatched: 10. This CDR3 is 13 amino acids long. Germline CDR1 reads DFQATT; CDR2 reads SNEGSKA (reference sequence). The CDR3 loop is CSAESGTIFEQFF. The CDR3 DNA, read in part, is TGCAGTGCTGAATCCGGGACTATCTTTGAG.

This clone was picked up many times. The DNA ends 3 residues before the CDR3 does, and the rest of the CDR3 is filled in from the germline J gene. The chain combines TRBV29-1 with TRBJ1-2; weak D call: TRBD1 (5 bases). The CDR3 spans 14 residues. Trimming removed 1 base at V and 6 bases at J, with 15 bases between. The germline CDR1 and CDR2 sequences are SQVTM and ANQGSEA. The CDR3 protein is CSVEVQGGVHGYTF. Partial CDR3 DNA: TGCAGCGTTGAAGTCCAGGGCGGAGTGCATGGC.

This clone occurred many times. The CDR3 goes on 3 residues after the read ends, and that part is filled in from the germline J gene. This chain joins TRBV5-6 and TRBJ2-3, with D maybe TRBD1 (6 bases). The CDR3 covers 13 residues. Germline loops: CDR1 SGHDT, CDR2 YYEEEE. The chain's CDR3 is CASSPLRGITQYF. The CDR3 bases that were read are TGTGCCAGCAGCCCGTTGAGGGGGATAACG.

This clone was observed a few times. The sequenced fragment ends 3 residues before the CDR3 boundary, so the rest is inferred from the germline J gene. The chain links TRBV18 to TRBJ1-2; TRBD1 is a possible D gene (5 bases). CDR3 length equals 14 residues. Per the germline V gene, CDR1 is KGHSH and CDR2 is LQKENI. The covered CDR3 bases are TGTGCCAGCTCACCACCGGGACTACCCTACGAC. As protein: CASSPPGLPYD. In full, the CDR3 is CASSPPGLPYDYTF.

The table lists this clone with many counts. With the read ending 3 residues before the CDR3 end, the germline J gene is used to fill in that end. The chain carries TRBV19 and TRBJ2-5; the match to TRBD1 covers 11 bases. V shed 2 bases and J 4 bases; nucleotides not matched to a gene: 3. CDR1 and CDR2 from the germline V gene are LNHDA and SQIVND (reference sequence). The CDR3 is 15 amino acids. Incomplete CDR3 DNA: TGTGCCAGTAGTATATGGACAGGGGGCAGAGAGACC. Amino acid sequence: CASSIWTGGRET. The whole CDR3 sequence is CASSIWTGGRETQYF.

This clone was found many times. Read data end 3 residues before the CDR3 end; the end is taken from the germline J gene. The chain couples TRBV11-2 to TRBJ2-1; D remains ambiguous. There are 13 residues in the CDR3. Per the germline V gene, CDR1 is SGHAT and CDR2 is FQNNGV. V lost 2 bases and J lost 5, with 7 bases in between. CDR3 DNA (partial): TGTGCCAGCAGCTTATCGCGGAACAATGAG. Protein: CASSLSRNNE. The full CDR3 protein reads CASSLSRNNEQFF.

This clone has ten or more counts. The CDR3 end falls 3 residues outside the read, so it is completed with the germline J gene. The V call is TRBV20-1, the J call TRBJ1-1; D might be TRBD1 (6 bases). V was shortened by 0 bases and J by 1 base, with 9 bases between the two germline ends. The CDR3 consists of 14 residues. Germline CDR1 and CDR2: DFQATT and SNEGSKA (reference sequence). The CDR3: CSARDLGANTEAFF. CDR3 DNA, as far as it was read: TGCAGTGCTAGAGATCTGGGGGCGAACACTGAA.

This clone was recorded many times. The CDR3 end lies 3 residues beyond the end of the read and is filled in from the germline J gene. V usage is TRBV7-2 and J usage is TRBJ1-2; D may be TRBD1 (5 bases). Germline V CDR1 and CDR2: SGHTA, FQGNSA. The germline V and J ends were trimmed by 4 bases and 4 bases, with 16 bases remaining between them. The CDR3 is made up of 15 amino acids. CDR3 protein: CASSSSMTAIYGYTF. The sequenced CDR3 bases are TGTGCCAGCAGCTCCTCAATGACAGCGATCTATGGC.

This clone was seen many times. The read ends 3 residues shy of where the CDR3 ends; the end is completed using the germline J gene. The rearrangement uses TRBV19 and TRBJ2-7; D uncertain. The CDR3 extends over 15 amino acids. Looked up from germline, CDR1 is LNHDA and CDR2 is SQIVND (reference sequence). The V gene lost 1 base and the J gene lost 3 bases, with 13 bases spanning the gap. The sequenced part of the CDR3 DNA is TGTGCCAGTAGTATAGGTGCAGGATCAAACTACGAG. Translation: CASSIGAGSNYE. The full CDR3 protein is CASSIGAGSNYEQYF.

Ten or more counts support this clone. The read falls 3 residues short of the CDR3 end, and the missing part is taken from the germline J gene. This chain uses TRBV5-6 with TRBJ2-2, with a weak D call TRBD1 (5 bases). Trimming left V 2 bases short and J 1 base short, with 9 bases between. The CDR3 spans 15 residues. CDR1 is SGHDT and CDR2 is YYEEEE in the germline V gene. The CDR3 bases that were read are TGTGCCAGCAGCTTAACAGGACGGAACACCGGGGAG. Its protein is CASSLTGRNTGE. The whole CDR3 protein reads CASSLTGRNTGELFF.

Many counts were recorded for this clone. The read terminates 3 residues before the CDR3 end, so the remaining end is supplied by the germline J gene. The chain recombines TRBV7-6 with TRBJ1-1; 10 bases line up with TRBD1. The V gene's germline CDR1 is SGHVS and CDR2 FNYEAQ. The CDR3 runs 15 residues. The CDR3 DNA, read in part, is TGTGCCAGCAGCCCCAGACAGGGGGCCTTGGGCAAA. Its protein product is CASSPRQGALGK. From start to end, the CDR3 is CASSPRQGALGKAFF.

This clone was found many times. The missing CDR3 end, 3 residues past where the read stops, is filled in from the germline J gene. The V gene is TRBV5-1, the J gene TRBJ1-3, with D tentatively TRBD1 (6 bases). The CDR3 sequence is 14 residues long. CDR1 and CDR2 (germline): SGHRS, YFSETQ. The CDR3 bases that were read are TGCGCCAGCAGCCTAGAGGACAGTTTGGGAACC. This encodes CASSLEDSLGT. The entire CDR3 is CASSLEDSLGTIYF.

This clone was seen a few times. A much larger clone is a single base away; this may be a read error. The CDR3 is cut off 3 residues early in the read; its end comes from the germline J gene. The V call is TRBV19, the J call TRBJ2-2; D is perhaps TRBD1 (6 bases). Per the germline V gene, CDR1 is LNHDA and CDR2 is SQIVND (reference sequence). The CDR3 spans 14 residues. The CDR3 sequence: CASSIPWTDAKLFF. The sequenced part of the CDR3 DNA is TGTGCCAGTAGTATTCCGTGGACAGACGCAAAG.

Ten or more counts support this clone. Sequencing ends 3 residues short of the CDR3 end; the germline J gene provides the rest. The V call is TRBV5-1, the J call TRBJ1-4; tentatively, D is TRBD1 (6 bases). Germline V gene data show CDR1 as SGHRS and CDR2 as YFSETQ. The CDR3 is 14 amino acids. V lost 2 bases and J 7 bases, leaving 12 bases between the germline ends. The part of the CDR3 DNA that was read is TGCGCCAGCAGCTTAGGGGGTGTAGGTGAAAAA. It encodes CASSLGGVGEK. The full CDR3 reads CASSLGGVGEKLFF.